Listed below are T cell receptor beta chains from one sample, sequenced in a study of blood T cell repertoires in COVID-19. Clones were read by immunoSEQ multiplex PCR, and TCRdb kept only the in-frame ones, dropping some. This table holds over 450,000 clones, roughly 89% found once. The sequenced sample was peripheral blood. The receptors come from a man aged 18-30 years with COVID-19, enrolled during active disease. Each CDR3 is given with its conserved first and last residue. A D gene is named only where the DNA matches it firmly. Some rows have no size entry. The others give once, few or many, or a class for an expanded clone.

D gene	clone size	V gene	J gene	CDR3 DNA	CDR3 protein
TRBD1	.	TRBV7-8	TRBJ2-3	TGTGCCAGCAGCTTAGCCCTTCGACAGGGAAACACAGATACGCAGTATTTT	CASSLALRQGNTDTQYF
TRBD2	.	TRBV27	TRBJ2-3	TGTGCCAGCAGATCAGCGGGGGGCACAGATACGCAGTATTTT	CASRSAGGTDTQYF
TRBD1	.	TRBV19	TRBJ1-2	TGTGCCAGTAGTATTTCAGGGGGCGAAGGCTATGGCTACACCTTC	CASSISGGEGYGYTF
.	.	TRBV2	TRBJ2-5	TGTGCCAGCAGTGAATATAGAGAGACCCAGTACTTC	CASSEYRETQYF
.	once	TRBV7-8	TRBJ1-1	TGTGCCAGCAGCCTCTCAGACGGGTCCACTGAAGCTTTCTTT	CASSLSDGSTEAFF
.	.	TRBV5-1	TRBJ2-2	TGCGCCAGCAGCCCCGAGGACTGGTCCACCGGGGAGCTGTTTTTT	CASSPEDWSTGELFF
TRBD1	.	TRBV7-9	TRBJ2-7	TGTGCCAGCAGCCCCGTCATCGGACAGGGCTACGAGCAGTACTTC	CASSPVIGQGYEQYF
.	.	TRBV15	TRBJ1-6	TGTGCCACCAGCAAGCGCGATTCACCCCTCCACTTT	CATSKRDSPLHF
.	.	TRBV10-2	TRBJ2-5	TGCGCCAGCAGTGCCATAGGAGTTTTCGAGACCCAGTACTTC	CASSAIGVFETQYF
TRBD2	.	TRBV20-1	TRBJ2-1	TGCAGCGGGGACTACTACAATGAGCAGTTCTTC	CSGDYYNEQFF
.	.	TRBV25-1	TRBJ1-5	TGTGCCAGCAGTGAGACGGGGGAGTACCAGCCCCAGCATTTT	CASSETGEYQPQHF
TRBD2	.	TRBV7-9	TRBJ2-1	TGTGCCAGCAGCTCCCCTAGCGGGAGGGCCTTGGACAATGAGCAGTTCTTC	CASSSPSGRALDNEQFF
TRBD2	.	TRBV7-2	TRBJ2-5	TGTGCCAGCAGCGAGAGGGGTAGCGGGGCCGTCGGGGAGACCCAGTACTTC	CASSERGSGAVGETQYF
.	once	TRBV29-1	TRBJ1-2	TGCAGCGTTGAAGATCAAAGTGGCGGCTACACCTTC	CSVEDQSGGYTF
.	.	TRBV3-1/TRBV3-2	TRBJ1-4	TGTGCCAGCAGCCAAGGCCCGAGTCGGGGAAAACTGTTTTTT	CASSQGPSRGKLFF
TRBD1	.	TRBV11-2	TRBJ1-2	TGTGCCAGCAGCCCCCTGGACAGGGACTATGGCTACACCTTC	CASSPLDRDYGYTF
.	.	TRBV14	TRBJ1-1	TGTGCCAGCAGCCAAGCGCAGGGAGGAACTGAAGCTTTCTTT	CASSQAQGGTEAFF
TRBD1	.	TRBV30	TRBJ2-5	TGTGCCTGGAGTGTCCCGGGACAGGGGGCCCATGGGACCCAGTACTTC	CAWSVPGQGAHGTQYF
TRBD2	.	TRBV5-4	TRBJ2-2	TGTGCCAGCAGCTTGCAAGCGGGGGGCAACACCGGGGAGCTGTTTTTT	CASSLQAGGNTGELFF
TRBD2	once	TRBV24-1	TRBJ2-1	TGTGCCACCAGTGATTTAGTAGCGGGGGGGCCGGAGGAGCAGTTCTTC	CATSDLVAGGPEEQFF
TRBD2	.	TRBV2	TRBJ2-5	TGTGCCAGCAGGACTAGCGGGAGCAACGGAGAGACCCAGTACTTC	CASRTSGSNGETQYF
TRBD2	once	TRBV19	TRBJ2-1	TGTGCCAGTACGGGGGGGCCGGGGACGCTAACCACGGCCTACAATGAGCAGTTCTTC	CASTGGPGTLTTAYNEQFF
TRBD2	.	TRBV13	TRBJ2-5	TGTGCCAGCAGCTCCGCACCACGGACTAGCGGGGGCGACCAAGAGACCCAGTACTTC	CASSSAPRTSGGDQETQYF
TRBD2	.	TRBV4-1	TRBJ2-3	TGCGCCAGCAGCCTTCAGGAACGGGGGGGGAGCACAGATACGCAGTATTTT	CASSLQERGGSTDTQYF
.	.	TRBV7-3	TRBJ2-2	TGTGCCAGCAGCCCCGGACTGGGGACCGGGGAGCTGTTTTTT	CASSPGLGTGELFF
TRBD2	.	TRBV5-5	TRBJ2-1	TGTGCCAGCAGCTTGTTAGCGGGAATCTCCTACAATGAGCAGTTCTTC	CASSLLAGISYNEQFF
TRBD2	.	TRBV11-2	TRBJ2-7	TGTGCCAGCAGCTTGTACGGGGGGGCCTACGAGCAGTACTTC	CASSLYGGAYEQYF
TRBD1	.	TRBV6-5	TRBJ2-7	TGTGCCAGCAGATCCTCCGGGACAGGGGCGGACGAGCAGTACTTC	CASRSSGTGADEQYF
.	.	TRBV10-3	TRBJ2-1	TGTGCCATCACCGACCCGGGACAAGGATTAGGCAATGAGCAGTTCTTC	CAITDPGQGLGNEQFF
.	.	TRBV19	TRBJ2-3	TGTGCCAGTAGGCAACCGGGGTCGCACACAGATACGCAGTATTTT	CASRQPGSHTDTQYF
TRBD1	once	TRBV19	TRBJ1-6	TGTGCCAGTAGTAACGACAGGGAGTCACCCCTCCACTTT	CASSNDRESPLHF
.	.	TRBV6-5	TRBJ1-5	TGTGCCAGCAAAAGGGGGATGTCGGGCAATCAGCCCCAGCATTTT	CASKRGMSGNQPQHF
TRBD1	.	TRBV25-1	TRBJ1-2	TGTGCCAGCAGTGCAGCAGGGGGCAAAGACTATGGCTACACCTTC	CASSAAGGKDYGYTF